The 10 T cell receptor beta chains below come from one sample, sequenced in a study of blood T cells in healthy people across ages. The use of a sample-barcoded 5' primer and a J-beta primer mix characterized a second PCR of 7 to 11 cycles. TCRdb analysed the 5' RACE reads with MiXCR anew, one entry per CDR3 protein. The sample consists of 800,000 or so distinct CDR3 sequences, 25% of them appearing once. The same data also went into a second study, on T cells of mothers and their children.

Sequencing input: blood. Receptors originate from a boy between 10 and 17 years old in good health.

This clonotype was recorded a few times. The rearrangement links TRBV4-3 to TRBJ2-7; the D gene is possibly TRBD2 (5 bases). Germline CDR1 and CDR2: LGHNA and YSLEER. This CDR3 is 14 amino acids long. Trimming pared 3 bases from V and 3 bases from J, leaving 12 bases between. The CDR3 sequence: CASSHAGLYYEQYF. As DNA, the CDR3 is TGCGCCAGCAGCCACGCAGGACTCTACTACGAGCAGTACTTC.

The chain combines TRBV20-1 with TRBJ1-6; 8 bases fit TRBD1. CDR3 length: 18 residues. After removal of 7 bases from V and 0 bases from J, the junction contained 14 bases not matched to a gene. Germline V gene lookup returns CDR1 DFQATT and CDR2 SNEGSKA (reference sequence). CDR3 coding DNA: TGCAGTGGAAAGACAGGGGCGGGACTGAGCTCCTATAATTCACCCCTCCACTTT. It is translated as CSGKTGAGLSSYNSPLHF.

This clonotype turned up a few times. The chain links TRBV7-3 to TRBJ1-2, with a tentative D call TRBD1 (5 bases). The CDR3 runs 14 residues. V lost 3 bases, J lost 0 bases, and 8 bases lay in between. Germline-derived CDR1 and CDR2 are SGHTA and FQGTGA. DNA for the CDR3: TGTGCCAGCAGCTTGGGGCCAACTAACTATGGCTACACCTTC. Protein product: CASSLGPTNYGYTF.

This clonotype was counted between two and nine times. The chain couples TRBV5-1 to TRBJ2-7; TRBD1 aligns across 7 bases. Germline CDR1 and CDR2: SGHRS and YFSETQ. The CDR3 has 17 residues. Losses at the gene ends were 0 bases for V and 3 bases for J; bases not matched to a gene: 12. CDR3 sequence: CASSLEPGTELIYEQYF. In DNA form, the CDR3 reads TGCGCCAGCAGCTTGGAACCCGGGACAGAGCTTATCTACGAGCAGTACTTC.

This sequence joins TRBV27 and TRBJ2-2; no firm D call. CDR1 is MNHEY and CDR2 is SMNVEV in the germline V gene (reference sequence). The CDR3 totals 13 residues. V gave up 7 bases and J gave up 3 bases, with 9 bases separating them. CDR3 in DNA: TGTGCCAGCACGGAACGGGACACCGGGGAGCTGTTTTTT. It is translated as CASTERDTGELFF.

The table lists this clonotype with a few counts. One end of the junction fails to match germline, which may point to a read error. This chain joins TRBV7-9 and TRBJ2-7; the D gene is possibly TRBD2 (5 bases). The CDR3 contains 14 residues. Germline CDR1 SEHNR, CDR2 FQNEAQ (reference sequence). The chain's CDR3 is CAGSSELRDYEQYF. The CDR3, as DNA: TGTGCCGGCAGCTCAGAACTTCGGGACTACGAGCAGTACTTC.

Concerning this clonotype: Its ends do not fully match the called genes, so a read error is possible. The chain links TRBV30 to TRBJ2-5; TRBD1 matches at 7 bases. The CDR3 has 15 residues. CDR1 and CDR2 (germline): GTSNPN, SVGIG (reference sequence). This CDR3 is CAWSVGQGDQEAQYF. The CDR3 DNA reads as TGTGCCTGGAGTGTCGGTCAGGGGGACCAAGAGGCCCAGTACTTC. The full variable domain, with the rest looked up from reference TRBV30 and TRBJ2-5, is SQTIHQWPATLVQPVGSPLSLECTVEGTSNPNLYWYRQAAGRGLQLLFYSVGIGQISSEVPQNLSASRPQDRQFILSSKKLLLSDSGFYLCAWSVGQGDQEAQYFGPGTRLLVL.

This clonotype has more than one count but fewer than ten. The chain employs TRBV6-5 and TRBJ1-1; D remains unclear. Per germline, CDR1 MNHEY and CDR2 SVGAGI. V was cut by 2 bases and J by 1 base, with 8 bases left in between. The CDR3 totals 14 residues. CDR3 protein: CASSYGRKNTEAFF. CDR3 nucleotides: TGTGCCAGCAGTTACGGACGGAAGAACACTGAAGCTTTCTTT.

The V and J genes are TRBV4-1 and TRBJ2-1, with D possibly TRBD2 on 5 matching bases. V dropped 0 bases and J dropped 11 bases, with 11 bases sitting between them. Germline CDR1 is MGHRA and CDR2 is YSYEKL. This CDR3 spans 13 amino acids. CDR3 sequence reads: CASSQDQRTKQFF. DNA of the CDR3: TGCGCCAGCAGCCAAGATCAGCGGACCAAGCAGTTCTTC.

The V and J genes are TRBV13 and TRBJ2-7; 10 bases align to TRBD1. The CDR3 covers 19 residues. V shed 2 bases and J 0 bases; nucleotides not matched to a gene: 13. Per the germline V gene, CDR1 is PRHDT and CDR2 is FYEKMQ (reference sequence). Here the CDR3 DNA reads TGTGCCAGCAGCTTATCAAAGGACAGGGGGGCGCGGTCCTCCTACGAGCAGTACTTC. Translation: CASSLSKDRGARSSYEQYF.